Following are 13 T cell receptor beta chains from one sample sequenced in a study of T cell repertoires in cytomegalovirus infection. Their antigens remain unidentified. TCRdb itself ran the reads through MiXCR, one entry per CDR3 protein. Among 700,000 to 900,000 distinct CDR3 sequences listed, 25% to 35% were seen once. Sequencing was performed on cultured CD8+ T cells from PBMCs, taken from culture after CMV antigen stimulation. The receptors stem from a human donor in good health (CMV status not recorded). Some clones in this sample may be carry-over from other donors' samples.

This chain uses TRBV19 with TRBJ1-2; a weak D match, TRBD1 (6 bases). Germline V gives CDR1 LNHDA, CDR2 SQIVND (reference sequence). Trimming removed 5 bases at V and 4 bases at J, with 11 bases between. The CDR3 loop spans 13 amino acids. The CDR3 DNA reads TGTGCCAGTAGTGCGCGGGACATCTATGGCTACACCTTC. This translates into CASSARDIYGYTF.

The J gene is TRBJ2-1, the V gene TRBV19, with D perhaps matching TRBD2 (5 bases). The CDR3 loop spans 12 amino acids. V dropped 8 bases and J dropped 9 bases, with 14 bases sitting between them. The V gene's germline CDR1 is LNHDA and CDR2 SQIVND (reference sequence). CDR3 loop: CASGPPGVEQFF. CDR3 bases: TGTGCCAGTGGTCCGCCCGGGGTTGAGCAGTTCTTC.

This clonotype was seen at least ten times. The chain is built from TRBV28 and TRBJ1-5; TRBD1 is a possible D gene (5 bases). The CDR3 extends over 16 amino acids. In germline, CDR1 is MDHEN, CDR2 SYDVKM. With 3 bases removed from V and 0 bases from J, the gap between germline ends came to 12 bases. CDR3 protein: CASSLQGEDSNQPQHF. As DNA, the CDR3 is TGTGCCAGCAGTTTGCAGGGAGAGGATAGCAATCAGCCCCAGCATTTT.

This clonotype has only a few counts. The chain carries TRBV28 and TRBJ1-1; 9 bases agree with TRBD1. The CDR3 is 14 residues long. Germline trimming cut 7 bases from V and 7 bases from J; bases unmatched to any gene: 10. Germline-derived CDR1 and CDR2 are MDHEN and SYDVKM. The CDR3 loop reads CASIVRDRVIEAFF. CDR3 bases: TGTGCCAGCATCGTTCGGGACAGGGTAATTGAAGCTTTCTTT.

The chain combines TRBV24-1 with TRBJ2-1; D gene uncertain. This CDR3 has 12 residues. V was trimmed by 2 bases and J by 7 bases, leaving 5 bases between them. Germline V lookup: CDR1 KGHDR, CDR2 SFDVKD. The chain's CDR3 is CATSDSENEQFF. CDR3 nucleotides: TGTGCCACCAGTGATTCGGAAAATGAGCAGTTCTTC.

V gene TRBV6-2 or TRBV6-3 combines with J gene TRBJ2-3, with D unclear. The germline V and J ends were trimmed by 2 bases and 0 bases, with 9 bases remaining between them. From germline, CDR1 is MNHEY and CDR2 SVGEGT. This CDR3 comprises 15 residues. The CDR3 sequence: CASSYGGRSTDTQYF. The CDR3 bases are TGTGCCAGCAGTTACGGTGGCCGGAGCACAGATACGCAGTATTTT.

This clonotype was picked up many times. The CDR3 nucleotides are TGTGCCAGCAGCGCTCCGGGACAGGGTACCTACGAGCAGTACTTC. Its protein product is CASSAPGQGTYEQYF. The V call is TRBV12-3 or TRBV12-4, the J call TRBJ2-7; 9 bases line up with TRBD1. The CDR3 is 15 amino acids. The V and J ends lost 6 bases and 2 bases, in that order; junction bases with no gene match: 8.

The chain carries TRBV2 and TRBJ2-2; weak D call: TRBD1 (7 bases). This CDR3 region has 14 residues. CDR1 is SNHLY, CDR2 FYNNEI, per germline. With 10 bases removed from V and 4 bases from J, the gap between germline ends came to 16 bases. CDR3 region: CATLEGAGTGELFF. DNA for the CDR3: TGTGCCACCCTGGAGGGGGCGGGCACCGGGGAGCTGTTTTTT. The whole variable domain, filled in from reference TRBV2 and TRBJ2-2, reads EPEVTQTPSHQVTQMGQEVILRCVPISNHLYFYWYRQILGQKVEFLVSFYNNEISEKSEIFDDQFSVERPDGSNFTLKIRSTKLEDSAMYFCATLEGAGTGELFFGEGSRLTVL.

The rearrangement links TRBV7-9 to TRBJ2-2; 8 bases are shared with TRBD1. Germline CDR1 SEHNR, CDR2 FQNEAQ (reference sequence). This CDR3 region has 17 residues. The ends lost 5 bases at V and 4 bases at J; junction bases unmatched: 12. DNA for the CDR3: TGTGCCAGCAGCGCCTCCGGGACAGGAGCTGCCACCGGGGAGCTGTTTTTT. It specifies CASSASGTGAATGELFF.

The chain has TRBV7-9 and TRBJ1-4, with 8 bases aligning to TRBD1. Unmatched junction bases numbered 10, after V lost 5 bases and J lost 5 bases. The CDR3 consists of 16 residues. CDR1 is SEHNR, CDR2 FQNEAQ, per germline (reference sequence). CDR3 in DNA: TGTGCCAGCAGCCTTTTACAGGGGGGGAGAAATGAAAAACTGTTTTTT. As protein: CASSLLQGGRNEKLFF.

This clonotype was seen repeatedly, ten times or more. The chain carries TRBV7-8 and TRBJ1-2; the D gene is possibly TRBD1 (6 bases). The CDR3 covers 18 residues. Germline V gene sequence: CDR1 SGHVS, CDR2 FQNEAQ. V shed 2 bases and J shed 6 bases, with 25 bases lying between them. CDR3 DNA sequence: TGTGCCAGCAGCTTATCCGGGGGAACAGGGAAGGGCTGGAATGGCTACACCTTC. Translation gives CASSLSGGTGKGWNGYTF.

This clonotype was recorded many times. The rearrangement uses TRBV7-9 and TRBJ2-3; 9 nucleotides line up with TRBD1. The V gene's germline CDR1 is SEHNR and CDR2 FQNEAQ (reference sequence). The J segment lost 3 bases and the V segment lost 5 bases, leaving 18 bases of the junction unmatched. The CDR3 totals 19 residues. For the CDR3, the DNA is TGTGCCAGCAGCGCCCGAGGGGGGGACCGGGACAGGGCGACAGATACGCAGTATTTT. Amino acid sequence: CASSARGGDRDRATDTQYF.

The J gene is TRBJ1-1, the V gene TRBV2, with no clear D. CDR3 length: 13 residues. V was clipped by 7 bases and J by 4 bases, with 13 bases between them. Germline loops: CDR1 SNHLY, CDR2 FYNNEI. Here the CDR3 DNA reads TGTGCCAGCACTACTGTCGGGAGCACTGAAGCTTTCTTT. It translates to CASTTVGSTEAFF. Together with reference TRBV2 and TRBJ1-1, the CDR3 gives the full variable domain: EPEVTQTPSHQVTQMGQEVILRCVPISNHLYFYWYRQILGQKVEFLVSFYNNEISEKSEIFDDQFSVERPDGSNFTLKIRSTKLEDSAMYFCASTTVGSTEAFFGQGTRLTVV.